Included here is one T cell receptor beta chain sequence, with context. CDR1 and CDR2 from the germline V gene are GTSNPN and SVGIG (reference sequence). The CDR3 runs 14 residues. V dropped 3 bases and J dropped 0; count of bases not matched to a gene: 5. This specimen belongs to a study of blood T cell repertoires in COVID-19. Study in general: In each case, the material was cDNA or gDNA derived from T cells, B-cell-depleted T cells, or PBMCs.

Assay used: immunoSEQ multiplex PCR; TCRdb lists only in-frame clones, some missing. The data contain about 100,000 clones, just under 80% of them seen just once; the ten biggest clones take up about 12%. The origin of this receptor is a woman aged 70-85 years with acute or convalescent COVID-19. V is TRBV30 and J is TRBJ2-7, with 7 nucleotides matching TRBD1. The sequenced sample consisted of peripheral blood. The CDR3 region is CAWSHDRDSYEQYF. For the CDR3, the DNA is TGTGCCTGGAGCCATGACAGGGACTCCTACGAGCAGTACTTC.